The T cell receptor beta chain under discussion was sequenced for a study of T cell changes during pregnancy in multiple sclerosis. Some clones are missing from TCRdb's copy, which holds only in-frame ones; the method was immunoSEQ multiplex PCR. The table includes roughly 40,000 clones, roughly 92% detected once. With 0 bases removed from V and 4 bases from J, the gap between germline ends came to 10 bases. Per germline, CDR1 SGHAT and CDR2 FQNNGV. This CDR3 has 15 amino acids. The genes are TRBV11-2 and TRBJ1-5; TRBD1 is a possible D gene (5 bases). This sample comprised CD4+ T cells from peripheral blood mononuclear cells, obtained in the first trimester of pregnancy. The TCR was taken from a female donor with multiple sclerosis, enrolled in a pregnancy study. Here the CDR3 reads CASSLDGALNQPQHF. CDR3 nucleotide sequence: TGTGCCAGCAGCTTAGATGGGGCCCTAAATCAGCCCCAGCATTTT.